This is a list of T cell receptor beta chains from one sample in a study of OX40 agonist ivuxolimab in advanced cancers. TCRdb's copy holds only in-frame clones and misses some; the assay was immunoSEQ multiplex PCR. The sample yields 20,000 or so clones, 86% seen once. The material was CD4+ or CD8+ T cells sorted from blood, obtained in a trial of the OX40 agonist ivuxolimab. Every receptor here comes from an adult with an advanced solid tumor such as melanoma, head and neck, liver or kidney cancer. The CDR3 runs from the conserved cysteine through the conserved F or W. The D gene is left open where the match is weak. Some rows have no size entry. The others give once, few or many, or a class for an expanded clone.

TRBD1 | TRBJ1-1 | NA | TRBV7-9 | CASSFTPGQGNTEAFF | TGTGCCAGCAGCTTTACCCCGGGACAGGGGAATACTGAAGCTTTCTTT
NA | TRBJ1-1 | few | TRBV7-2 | CASSFGPTVEAFF | TGTGCCAGCAGCTTTGGGCCTACCGTTGAAGCTTTCTTT
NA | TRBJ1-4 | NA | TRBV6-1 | CASRGINEKLFF | TGTGCCAGCAGGGGGATAAATGAAAAACTGTTTTTT
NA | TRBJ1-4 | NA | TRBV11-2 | CASSPTTEINEKLFF | TGCGCCAGCAGCCCCACGACAGAAATTAATGAAAAACTGTTTTTT
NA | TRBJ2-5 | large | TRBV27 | CASSEGHAEETQYF | TGTGCCAGCAGCGAGGGGCATGCGGAGGAGACCCAGTACTTC
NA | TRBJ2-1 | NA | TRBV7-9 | CASSSSLDNEQFF | TGTGCCAGCAGCAGCAGTCTTGACAATGAGCAGTTCTTC
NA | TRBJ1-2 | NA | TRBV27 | CASSPAGGGNYGYTF | TGTGCCAGCAGCCCCGCCGGGGGGGGTAACTATGGCTACACCTTC
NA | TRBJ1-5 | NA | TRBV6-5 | CASSLSPGSNQPQHF | TGTGCCAGCAGTTTATCCCCAGGAAGCAATCAGCCCCAGCATTTT
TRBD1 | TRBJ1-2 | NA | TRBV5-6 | CASSLARGLHGYTF | TGTGCCAGCAGCTTGGCCAGGGGGCTCCATGGCTACACCTTC
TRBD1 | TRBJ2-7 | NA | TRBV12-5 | CASETGSYEQYF | TGTGCTAGTGAGACAGGGAGCTACGAGCAGTACTTC
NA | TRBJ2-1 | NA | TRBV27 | CASSYVVYNEQFF | TGTGCCAGCAGTTATGTTGTTTACAATGAGCAGTTCTTC
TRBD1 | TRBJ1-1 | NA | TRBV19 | CASSGIGTGALNTEAFF | TGTGCCAGTAGTGGGATTGGGACAGGGGCACTGAACACTGAAGCTTTCTTT
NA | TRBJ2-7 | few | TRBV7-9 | CASSKAREKYEQYF | TGTGCCAGCAGCAAGGCGCGGGAAAAGTACGAGCAGTACTTC
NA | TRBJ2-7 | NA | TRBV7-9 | CASSFRGAVEQYF | TGTGCCAGCAGCTTTAGGGGGGCAGTCGAGCAGTACTTC
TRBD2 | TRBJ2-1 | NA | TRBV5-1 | CASSLRSGRTRNNEQFF | TGCGCCAGCAGCTTGAGAAGCGGGAGGACCCGGAACAATGAGCAGTTCTTC
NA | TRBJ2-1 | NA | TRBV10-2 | CASSELGRARSYNEQFF | TGCGCCAGCAGTGAGCTCGGAAGGGCCCGCTCCTACAATGAGCAGTTCTTC
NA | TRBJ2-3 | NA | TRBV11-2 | CASSPGVVTDTQYF | TGTGCCAGCAGCCCCGGAGTAGTCACAGATACGCAGTATTTT
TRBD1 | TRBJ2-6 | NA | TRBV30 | CASGQGALAGANVLTF | TGTGCCTCCGGACAGGGGGCCTTGGCCGGGGCCAACGTCCTGACTTTC
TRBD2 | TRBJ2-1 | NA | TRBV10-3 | CAISSYSGGAVNEQFF | TGTGCCATCAGCTCCTATAGCGGGGGGGCCGTGAATGAGCAGTTCTTC
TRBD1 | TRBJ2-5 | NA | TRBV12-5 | CASAGQGQETQYF | TGTGCTAGTGCGGGACAGGGCCAAGAGACCCAGTACTTC
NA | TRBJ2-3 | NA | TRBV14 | CASSHYRVGTDTQYF | TGTGCCAGCAGCCACTACAGGGTCGGCACAGATACGCAGTATTTT
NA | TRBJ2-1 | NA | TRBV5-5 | CASSLLQLNNEQFF | TGTGCCAGCAGCTTGCTACAGCTCAACAATGAGCAGTTCTTC
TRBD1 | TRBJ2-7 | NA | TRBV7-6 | CASSFRAGQGENEQYF | TGTGCCAGCAGCTTCCGAGCAGGACAGGGGGAGAACGAGCAGTACTTC
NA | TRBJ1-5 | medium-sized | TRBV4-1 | CASSQGPRGSDNQPQHF | TGCGCCAGCAGCCAAGGTCCGAGGGGGTCAGACAATCAGCCCCAGCATTTT